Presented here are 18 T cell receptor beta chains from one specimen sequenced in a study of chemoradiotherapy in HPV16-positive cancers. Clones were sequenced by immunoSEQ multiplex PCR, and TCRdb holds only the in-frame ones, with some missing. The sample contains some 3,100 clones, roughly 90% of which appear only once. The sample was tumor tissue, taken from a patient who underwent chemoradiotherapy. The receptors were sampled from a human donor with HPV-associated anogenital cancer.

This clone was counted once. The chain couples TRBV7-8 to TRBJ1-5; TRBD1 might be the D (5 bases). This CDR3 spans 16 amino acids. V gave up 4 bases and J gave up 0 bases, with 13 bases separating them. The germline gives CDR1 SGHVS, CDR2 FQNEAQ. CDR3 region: CASSYDDSYSNQPQHF. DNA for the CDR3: TGTGCCAGCAGCTATGACGACAGTTATAGCAATCAGCCCCAGCATTTT.

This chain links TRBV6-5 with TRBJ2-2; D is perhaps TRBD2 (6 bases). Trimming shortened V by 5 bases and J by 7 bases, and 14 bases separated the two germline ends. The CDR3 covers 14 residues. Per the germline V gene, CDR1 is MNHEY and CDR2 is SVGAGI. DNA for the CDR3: TGTGCCAGCAGTAGGGGACTGGCCGGCGGGGAGCTGTTTTTT. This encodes CASSRGLAGGELFF.

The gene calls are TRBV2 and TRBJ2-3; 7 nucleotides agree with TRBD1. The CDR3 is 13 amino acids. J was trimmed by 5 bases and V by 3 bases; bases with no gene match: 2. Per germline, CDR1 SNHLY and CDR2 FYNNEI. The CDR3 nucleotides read TGTGCCAGCAGTGACCCAGGGGGAGATACGCAGTATTTT. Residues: CASSDPGGDTQYF.

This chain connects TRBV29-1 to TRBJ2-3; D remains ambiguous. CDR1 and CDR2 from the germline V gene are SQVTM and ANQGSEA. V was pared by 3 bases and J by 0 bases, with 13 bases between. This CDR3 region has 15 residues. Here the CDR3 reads CSVDFMGSSTDTQYF. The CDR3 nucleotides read TGCAGCGTTGACTTTATGGGTTCTAGCACAGATACGCAGTATTTT.

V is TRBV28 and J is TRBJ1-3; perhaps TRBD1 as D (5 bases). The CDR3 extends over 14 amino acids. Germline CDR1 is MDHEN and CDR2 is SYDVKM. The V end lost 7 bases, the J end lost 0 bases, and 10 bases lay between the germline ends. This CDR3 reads CASTNQGSGNTIYF. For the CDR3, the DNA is TGTGCCAGCACTAACCAGGGCTCTGGAAACACCATATATTTT.

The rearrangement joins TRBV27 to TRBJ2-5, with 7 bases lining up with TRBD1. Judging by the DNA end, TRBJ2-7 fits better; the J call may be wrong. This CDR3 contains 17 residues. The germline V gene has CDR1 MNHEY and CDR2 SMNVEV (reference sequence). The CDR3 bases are TGTGCCAGCAGTCCTTATTACGACAGGGAAGCTCAATACGAGCAGTACTTC. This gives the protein CASSPYYDREAQYEQYF.

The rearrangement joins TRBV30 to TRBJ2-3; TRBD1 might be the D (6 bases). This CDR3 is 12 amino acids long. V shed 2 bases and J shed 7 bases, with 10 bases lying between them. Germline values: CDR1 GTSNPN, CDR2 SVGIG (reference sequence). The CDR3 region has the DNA TGTGCCTGGAGTTTCGACAGGCATACGCAGTATTTT. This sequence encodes CAWSFDRHTQYF.

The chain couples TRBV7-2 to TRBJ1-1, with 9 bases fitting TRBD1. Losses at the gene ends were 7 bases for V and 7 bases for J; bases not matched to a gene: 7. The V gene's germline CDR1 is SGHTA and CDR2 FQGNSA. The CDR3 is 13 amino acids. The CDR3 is CASNRGQGDEAFF. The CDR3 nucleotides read TGTGCCAGCAACAGGGGACAGGGCGATGAAGCTTTCTTT.

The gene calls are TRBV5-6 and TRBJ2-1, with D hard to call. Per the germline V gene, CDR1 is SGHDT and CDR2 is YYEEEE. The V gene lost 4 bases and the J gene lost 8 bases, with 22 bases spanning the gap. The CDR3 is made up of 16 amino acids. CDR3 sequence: CASSVGGGSRRDEQFF. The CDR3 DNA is TGTGCCAGCAGCGTTGGCGGCGGTAGCAGGAGAGATGAGCAGTTCTTC.

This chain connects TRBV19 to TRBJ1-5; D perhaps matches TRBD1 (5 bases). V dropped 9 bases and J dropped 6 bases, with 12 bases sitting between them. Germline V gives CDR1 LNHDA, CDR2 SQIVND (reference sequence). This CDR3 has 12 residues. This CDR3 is CASKETGQPQHF. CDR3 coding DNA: TGTGCCAGCAAGGAAACAGGTCAGCCCCAGCATTTT.

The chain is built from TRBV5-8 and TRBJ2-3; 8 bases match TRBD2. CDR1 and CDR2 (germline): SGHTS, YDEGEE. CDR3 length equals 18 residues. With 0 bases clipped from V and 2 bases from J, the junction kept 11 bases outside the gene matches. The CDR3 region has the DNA TGTGCCAGCAGCTTGGATCTTTCGGGAGGGGGAATCACAGATACGCAGTATTTT. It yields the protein CASSLDLSGGGITDTQYF.

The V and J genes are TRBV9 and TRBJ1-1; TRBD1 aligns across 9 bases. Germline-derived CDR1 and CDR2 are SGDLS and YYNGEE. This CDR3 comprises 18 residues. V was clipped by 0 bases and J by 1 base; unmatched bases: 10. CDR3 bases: TGTGCCAGCAGCGTAGACCCCGGACAGGGGTCAGGGAACACTGAAGCTTTCTTT. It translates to CASSVDPGQGSGNTEAFF.

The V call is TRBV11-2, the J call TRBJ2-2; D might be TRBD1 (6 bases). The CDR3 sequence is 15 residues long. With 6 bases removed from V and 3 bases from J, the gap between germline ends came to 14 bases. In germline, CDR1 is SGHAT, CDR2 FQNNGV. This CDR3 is CASSFGQIDTGELFF. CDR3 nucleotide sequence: TGTGCCAGCAGTTTTGGACAGATAGACACCGGGGAGCTGTTTTTT.

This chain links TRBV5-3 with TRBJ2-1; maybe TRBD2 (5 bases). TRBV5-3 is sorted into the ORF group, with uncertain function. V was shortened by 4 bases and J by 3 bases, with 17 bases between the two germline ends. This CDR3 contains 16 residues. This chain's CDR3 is CARSALAATGYNEQFF. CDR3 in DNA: TGTGCCAGAAGCGCCCTAGCTGCGACGGGCTACAATGAGCAGTTCTTC.

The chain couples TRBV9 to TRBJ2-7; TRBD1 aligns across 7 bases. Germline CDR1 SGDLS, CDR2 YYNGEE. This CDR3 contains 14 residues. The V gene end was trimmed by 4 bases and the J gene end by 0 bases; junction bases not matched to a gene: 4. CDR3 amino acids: CASSPTGDSYEQYF. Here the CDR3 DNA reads TGTGCCAGCAGCCCCACAGGGGACTCCTACGAGCAGTACTTC.

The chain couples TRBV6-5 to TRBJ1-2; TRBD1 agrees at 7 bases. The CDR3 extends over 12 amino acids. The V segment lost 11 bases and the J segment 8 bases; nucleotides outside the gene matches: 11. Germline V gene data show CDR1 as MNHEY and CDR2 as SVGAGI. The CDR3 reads CAARGVAGGYTF. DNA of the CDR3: TGTGCCGCCAGGGGGGTCGCGGGGGGCTACACCTTC.

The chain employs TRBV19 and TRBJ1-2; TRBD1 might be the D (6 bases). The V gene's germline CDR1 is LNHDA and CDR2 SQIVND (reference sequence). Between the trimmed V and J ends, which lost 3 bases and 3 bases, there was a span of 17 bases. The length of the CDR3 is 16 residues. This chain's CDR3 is CASSIGQRLTDYGYTF. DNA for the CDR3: TGTGCCAGTAGTATCGGACAGAGACTAACGGACTATGGCTACACCTTC.

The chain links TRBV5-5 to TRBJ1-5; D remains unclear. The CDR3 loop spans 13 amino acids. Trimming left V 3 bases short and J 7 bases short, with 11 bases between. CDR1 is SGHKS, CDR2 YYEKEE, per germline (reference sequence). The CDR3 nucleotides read TGTGCCAGCAGCTCTACGTGGACCCAGCCCCAGCATTTT. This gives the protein CASSSTWTQPQHF.